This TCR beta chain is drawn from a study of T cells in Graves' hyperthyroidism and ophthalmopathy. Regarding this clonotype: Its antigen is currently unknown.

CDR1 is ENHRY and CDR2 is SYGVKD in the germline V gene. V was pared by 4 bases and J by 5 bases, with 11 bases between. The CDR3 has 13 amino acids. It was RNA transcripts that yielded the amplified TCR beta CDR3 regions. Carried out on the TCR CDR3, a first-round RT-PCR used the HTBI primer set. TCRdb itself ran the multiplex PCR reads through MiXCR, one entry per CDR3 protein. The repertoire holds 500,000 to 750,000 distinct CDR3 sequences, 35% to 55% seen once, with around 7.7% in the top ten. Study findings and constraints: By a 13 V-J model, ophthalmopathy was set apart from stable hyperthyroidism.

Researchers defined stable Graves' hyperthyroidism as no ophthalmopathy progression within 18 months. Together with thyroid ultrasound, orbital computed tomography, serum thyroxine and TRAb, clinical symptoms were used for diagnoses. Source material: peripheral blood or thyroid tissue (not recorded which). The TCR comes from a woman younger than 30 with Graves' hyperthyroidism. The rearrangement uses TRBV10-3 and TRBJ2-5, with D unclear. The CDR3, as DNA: TGTGCCATCAGTGGGGGATCTCCGGAGACCCAGTACTTC. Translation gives CAISGGSPETQYF.